The 7 T cell receptor beta chains given below trace back to one sample, sequenced in a study of CD4 and CD8 cells across lung adenocarcinoma regions. TCRdb reprocessed the PCR reads with MiXCR, giving one entry per CDR3 protein. The top ten hold 29% of the sample, which has about 12,000 distinct CDR3 sequences, roughly 50% seen once. Sequenced material: CD8+ T cells from the margin of a lung tumor. Receptor source: a male donor with lung adenocarcinoma. The CD4 and CD8 labels of this study may be unreliable.

In its sample, this clonotype ranks as large. This could be a read error, since a much larger clone is one nucleotide away. This chain links TRBV27 with TRBJ2-1; 7 bases are a match to TRBD2. Trimming removed 6 bases from V and 13 bases from J; junction bases left unmatched: 12. This CDR3 has 13 amino acids. Looked up from germline, CDR1 is MNHEY and CDR2 is SMNVEV (reference sequence). CDR3 region: CASRGRGRETQFF. The DNA of the CDR3 is TGTGCCAGCAGGGGGAGGGGTCGGGAGACCCAGTTCTTC.

This clonotype was counted only a few times. The chain combines TRBV11-2 with TRBJ2-5, with D possibly matching TRBD1 (6 bases). Germline values: CDR1 SGHAT, CDR2 FQNNGV. The CDR3 covers 15 residues. The ends were cut back, 0 bases at V and 5 bases at J, with 13 bases in the middle. This chain's CDR3 is CASSLEGTRGETQYF. The CDR3 region has the DNA TGTGCCAGCAGCTTAGAAGGGACAAGAGGCGAGACCCAGTACTTC.

This clonotype was counted many times. A much larger clone sits a single nucleotide away, making a read error possible. The chain combines TRBV6-1 with TRBJ2-1; D gene uncertain. V was trimmed by 4 bases and J by 13 bases, leaving 17 bases between them. The CDR3 contains 13 residues. Germline CDR1 reads MNHNS; CDR2 reads SASEGT. CDR3 in amino acids: CASSGHPQETQFF. The CDR3 DNA is TGTGCCAGCAGTGGACACCCCCAAGAGACCCAGTTCTTC.

This clonotype has more than one count but fewer than ten. The V call is TRBV5-1, the J call TRBJ2-1, with 9 nucleotides matching TRBD1. Matching the DNA end better, TRBJ2-7 makes the J call doubtful. Germline V gene data show CDR1 as SGHRS and CDR2 as YFSETQ. The CDR3 covers 17 residues. CDR3 in amino acids: CASSLVPLSDRGNEQYF. The DNA of the CDR3 is TGCGCCAGCAGCTTGGTCCCCTTATCAGACAGGGGGAATGAGCAGTACTTC.

The chain has TRBV6-1 and TRBJ2-5, with 8 bases aligning to TRBD2. From germline, CDR1 is MNHNS and CDR2 SASEGT. This CDR3 spans 14 amino acids. The CDR3 protein is CAGSGGREGETQYF. The CDR3 DNA reads TGTGCGGGCAGCGGGGGCAGAGAGGGGGAGACCCAGTACTTC.

This chain connects TRBV27 to TRBJ2-7, with D uncertain. The CDR3 extends over 11 amino acids. Trimming took 6 bases from V and 3 from J, leaving 6 bases between them. Germline CDR1 MNHEY, CDR2 SMNVEV (reference sequence). CDR3 loop: CASSALYEQYF. CDR3 nucleotide sequence: TGTGCCAGCAGCGCTCTCTACGAGCAGTACTTC.

The CDR3 DNA reads as TGTGCCAGCGCGGGACGAGGGGGCCGAGGCCCAGAGACGCAGTACTTC. Translated, it gives CASAGRGGRGPETQYF. V and J are TRBV27 and TRBJ2-3, with D maybe TRBD1 (7 bases). The J call may not be correct, given that the DNA end is closer to TRBJ2-7. The germline CDR1 and CDR2 sequences are MNHEY and SMNVEV (reference sequence). The CDR3 contains 16 residues.